Listed below are T cell receptor beta chains from one sample, sequenced in a study of shared clonotypes between healthy human individuals. Assay: immunoSEQ multiplex PCR; the TCRdb copy retains only in-frame clones and omits some. Of about 490,000 clones in the sample, more than 65% were seen once. Sequencing was carried out using PBMCs. These receptors were collected from a woman in her forties in good health. Some clones in this sample may be carry-over from other donors' samples. Each CDR3 is given with its conserved first and last residue. The D gene is left open where the match is weak. Only part of the rows carry a size: once, few, many, or a class if the clone is expanded.

D gene	V gene	clone size	J gene	CDR3 DNA	CDR3 protein
.	TRBV9	few	TRBJ1-3	TGTGCCAGCAGCGCGGGACACTTCTTCTCTGGAAACACCATATATTTT	CASSAGHFFSGNTIYF
TRBD1	TRBV14	.	TRBJ2-7	TGTGCCAGCAGCGAATCCGGGACAGGGGGTGCCTACGAGCAGTACTTC	CASSESGTGGAYEQYF
.	TRBV5-6	.	TRBJ2-3	TGTGCCAGCAGCTCTCTCCGGGAGCTTTCTAGCACAGATACGCAGTATTTT	CASSSLRELSSTDTQYF
.	TRBV6-5	many	TRBJ2-5	TGTGCCAGCAGTTACTCGCAGCGGTTCGGTACAGAGACCCAGTACTTC	CASSYSQRFGTETQYF
.	TRBV28	.	TRBJ1-5	TGTGCCAGCAGCACAGGTAGCAATCAGCCCCAGCATTTT	CASSTGSNQPQHF
.	TRBV30	once	TRBJ2-5	TGTGCCTGGACACCGGAACAGGTTTGGGGAGAGACCCAGTACTTC	CAWTPEQVWGETQYF
TRBD1	TRBV2	.	TRBJ1-2	TGTGCCACAGACAGGGCCCCATCCGACTCGGGCTACACCTTC	CATDRAPSDSGYTF
.	TRBV5-4	.	TRBJ2-3	TGCGCCAGCAGCCAAGATAGCAGCCGGGCTACGCAGTATTTT	CASSQDSSRATQYF
.	TRBV11-2	.	TRBJ2-3	TGTGCCAGCAGCTCGCGACAGGGCACAGATACGCAGTATTTT	CASSSRQGTDTQYF
.	TRBV15	.	TRBJ2-2	TGTGCCACCAGCAGCCTTGATGGTGGGCCGTTTGACGGGGAGCTGTTTTTT	CATSSLDGGPFDGELFF
.	TRBV10-2	.	TRBJ2-1	TGCGCCACTTCCAAGGGTGCTAGCTCCTACAATGAGCAGTTCTTC	CATSKGASSYNEQFF
TRBD1	TRBV18	.	TRBJ2-7	TGTGCCAGCTCACCAGTTTACCCACAGGGGGCATTCGAGCAGTACTTC	CASSPVYPQGAFEQYF
TRBD2	TRBV5-6	.	TRBJ2-7	TGTGCCAGCAGCTTGGGTCTAGCGGACCACTCCTACGAGCAGTACTTC	CASSLGLADHSYEQYF
TRBD2	TRBV11-3	.	TRBJ2-5	TGTGCCAGCAGCAGGACTAGCGGGAGGAATTACCAAGAGACCCAGTACTTC	CASSRTSGRNYQETQYF
.	TRBV6-1	.	TRBJ2-7	TGTGCCAGCAGTGTCTCAGGAACCTACGAGCAGTACTTC	CASSVSGTYEQYF
TRBD2	TRBV7-8	.	TRBJ2-2	TGTGCCAGCAGCTCCTTACTAGCGGGAGGGACCGGGGAGCTGTTTTTT	CASSSLLAGGTGELFF
.	TRBV6-1	.	TRBJ1-2	TGTGCCAGCAGTGGAATTCGGGCGCCATTGTATGGCTACACCTTC	CASSGIRAPLYGYTF
TRBD1	TRBV6-6	.	TRBJ1-4	TGTGCCAGCAGCCCCGACAGGGGGTACGAAAAACTGTTTTTT	CASSPDRGYEKLFF
.	TRBV5-1	.	TRBJ2-5	TGCGCCAGCAGCTTGGGACAGGATGAAGAGACCCAGTACTTC	CASSLGQDEETQYF
.	TRBV5-1	.	TRBJ1-4	TGCGCCAGCAGCTTGGCCCCAGCCGGGATGGATGAAAAACTGTTTTTT	CASSLAPAGMDEKLFF
.	TRBV2	.	TRBJ1-1	TGTGCCAGCAGTCCTCGGATGGGGAACACTGAAGCTTTCTTT	CASSPRMGNTEAFF
TRBD1	TRBV9	.	TRBJ2-3	TGTGCCAGCAGCGTAGCCTTAACAGGGGGGCCTACGCAGTATTTT	CASSVALTGGPTQYF
.	TRBV21-1	.	TRBJ1-1	TGTGCCAGCAGCAAACGAGGGAGCCCGGGTGAAGCTTTCTTT	CASSKRGSPGEAFF
TRBD1	TRBV5-1	.	TRBJ1-3	TGCGCCAGCAGCTTGTCAGGGGGCCTGTATTTT	CASSLSGGLYF
.	TRBV6-1	.	TRBJ1-4	TGTGCCAGCAGTGAATCGTTTCGGGACAAGAAGGAACTGTTTTTT	CASSESFRDKKELFF
.	TRBV2	.	TRBJ1-2	TGTGCCGGGGAGGGGGATTGGGACTATGGCTACACCTTC	CAGEGDWDYGYTF
TRBD1	TRBV2	.	TRBJ2-2	TGTGCCAGCTCCGGGACAGGGGTCGGTCTCACCGAGAAGCTGTTTTTT	CASSGTGVGLTEKLFF
.	TRBV6-4	many	TRBJ1-1	TGTGCCAGCAGTGAAGGTGGTGACTCGAAAGCTTTCTTT	CASSEGGDSKAFF
.	TRBV5-1	.	TRBJ2-7	TGCGCCAGCAGCTTGGACAGGGGAGGTCTCGAGCAGTACTTC	CASSLDRGGLEQYF